This T cell receptor beta chain was recorded in a study of cytomegalovirus exposure and HLA in healthy donors. Generated by immunoSEQ multiplex PCR, the TCRdb table keeps only in-frame clones and is missing some. The table has 150,000 to 200,000 clones, 75% to 90% seen once; the top ten hold 15% to 20%. Among the 110 or so subjects of the validation cohort, separate from the roughly 730-subject first cohort, were the donors. The CDR3 is 13 amino acids. The germline gives CDR1 SGHAT, CDR2 FQNNGV. The V and J ends lost 6 bases and 7 bases, in that order; junction bases with no gene match: 9. Points from the study as a whole: A few CMV-associated chains proved CMV antigen-specific in vitro. Reports indicated that the classifier achieved high specificity and sensitivity in diagnosing cytomegalovirus status.

Concerning this clone itself: No antigen is known for it.

The sequencing input was PBMCs. The chain uses TRBV11-2 and TRBJ2-7, with 7 bases identical to TRBD1. The origin of this receptor is a man younger than 30 in good health and CMV-seropositive. The CDR3 coding sequence is TGTGCCAGCAGTACAGGGGCCCTTGGGGAGCAGTACTTC. Protein product: CASSTGALGEQYF.